The 25 T cell receptor beta chains reported below all come from one sample, sequenced in a study of cytomegalovirus exposure and HLA in healthy donors. With 60 Vbeta and 13 Jbeta primers, the PCR was carried out. The method was immunoSEQ multiplex PCR; TCRdb's version includes in-frame clones alone and lacks a portion of them. The profile covers more than 95,000 clones, with over 15% appearing a single time and around 2.6% taken by the ten largest. Sequences were obtained from PBMCs. Receptors were obtained from a female donor in good health and CMV-seropositive.

The sample holds a few counts of this clone. Other DNA sequences in the sample encode the same CDR3. V usage is TRBV15 and J usage is TRBJ2-7; tentative D call: TRBD1 (5 bases). CDR1 LNHNV and CDR2 YYDKDF come from the germline V gene (reference sequence). V dropped 0 bases and J dropped 3 bases, with 6 bases sitting between them. The CDR3 has 13 residues. In DNA form, the CDR3 reads TGTGCCACCAGCAGAGATAGGGGCTACGAGCAGTACTTC. Translating it yields CATSRDRGYEQYF.

In this sample, this clone turned up a few times. The chain joins TRBV4-3 to TRBJ2-6; D gene ambiguous. V lost 0 bases and J 0 bases, leaving 9 bases between the germline ends. From germline, CDR1 is LGHNA and CDR2 YSLEER. The CDR3 loop spans 17 amino acids. The CDR3 DNA is TGCGCCAGCAGCCAAGATTACACGTACTCTGGGGCCAACGTCCTGACTTTC. Translation: CASSQDYTYSGANVLTF.

This clone was observed a handful of times. The chain has TRBV5-4 and TRBJ2-5; the D is unclear. CDR1 is SGHNT, CDR2 YYREEE, per germline (reference sequence). The germline V and J ends were trimmed by 2 bases and 2 bases, with 7 bases remaining between them. This CDR3 has 13 residues. DNA for the CDR3: TGTGCCAGCAGCTTCAGGCAGCAAGAGACCCAGTACTTC. Translation: CASSFRQQETQYF.

This chain uses TRBV21-1 with TRBJ2-1; TRBD1, as called in the table, went unchecked against the DNA. TRBV21-1 is shown as a pseudogene. CDR3 length equals 16 residues. CDR3 residues: CASSKARGTGDNEQFF. DNA of the CDR3: TGTGCCAGCAGCAAAGCGCGGGGGACAGGGGACAATGAGCAGTTCTTC.

The table lists this clone with a few counts. V usage is TRBV13 and J usage is TRBJ2-1; 8 bases match TRBD1. CDR1 and CDR2 from the germline V gene are PRHDT and FYEKMQ (reference sequence). With V trimmed by 0 bases and J by 10 bases, 5 bases remained unmatched. This CDR3 spans 14 amino acids. The CDR3 spells CASSLGARGPEQFF. The CDR3 coding sequence is TGTGCCAGCAGCTTAGGTGCCAGGGGGCCAGAGCAGTTCTTC.

This clone was found a few times. The chain uses TRBV2 and TRBJ1-4; weak D call: TRBD1 (6 bases). The CDR3 covers 13 residues. CDR1 SNHLY and CDR2 FYNNEI come from the germline V gene. Trimming took off 8 bases at V and 7 bases at J, with 14 bases between the two ends. The CDR3 sequence: CASRLGQSEKLFF. The DNA of the CDR3 is TGTGCCAGCCGCCTCGGACAGAGTGAAAAACTGTTTTTT.

The chain links TRBV9 to TRBJ2-5; D perhaps matches TRBD1 (6 bases). V lost 3 bases and J 4 bases, leaving 10 bases between the germline ends. This CDR3 is 13 amino acids long. Germline assignment: CDR1 SGDLS and CDR2 YYNGEE. CDR3 amino acids: CASSATGLETQYF. In nucleotides, the CDR3 is TGTGCCAGCAGCGCCACAGGGTTAGAGACCCAGTACTTC.

This clone turned up a few times. The V gene is TRBV6-4, the J gene TRBJ2-3, with a tentative D call TRBD1 (5 bases). CDR1 and CDR2 from the germline V gene are MRHNA and SNTAGT. This CDR3 is built from 13 residues. The V and J ends lost 4 bases and 4 bases respectively, with 9 bases between them. CDR3 coding DNA: TGTGCCAGCAGTGCTGAAGGGGCAGATACGCAGTATTTT. This codes for CASSAEGADTQYF.

The chain employs TRBV6-5 and TRBJ2-7, with 10 bases lining up with TRBD1. Germline V CDR1 and CDR2: MNHEY, SVGAGI. The CDR3 covers 15 residues. V lost 6 bases and J lost 1; bases outside the gene matches: 6. CDR3: CASRRGQGLSYEQYF. Here the CDR3 DNA reads TGTGCCAGCAGACGGGGACAGGGGTTATCCTACGAGCAGTACTTC.

CDR3 protein: CASSLLSGYGYTF. In DNA form, the CDR3 reads TGTGCCAGCAGTTTATTGAGCGGATATGGCTACACCTTC. The rearrangement joins TRBV27 to TRBJ1-2; D not resolved. Germline V lookup: CDR1 MNHEY, CDR2 SMNVEV (reference sequence). V lost 1 base and J 5 bases, leaving 8 bases between the germline ends. There are 13 residues in the CDR3.

The chain carries TRBV6-1 and TRBJ1-1; 9 bases are shared with TRBD1. Germline trimming cut 4 bases from V and 3 bases from J; bases unmatched to any gene: 12. Germline CDR1 reads MNHNS; CDR2 reads SASEGT. This CDR3 has 17 residues. CDR3 bases: TGTGCCAGCAGTGTAAAGACCTGGACAGGGGCGTACACTGAAGCTTTCTTT. Its translation: CASSVKTWTGAYTEAFF.

This clone was detected a few times. This rearrangement joins TRBV4-3 to TRBJ2-1; D possibly corresponds to TRBD2 (6 bases). The V gene lost 10 bases and the J gene lost 7 bases, with 14 bases spanning the gap. CDR3 size: 12 residues. Looked up from germline, CDR1 is LGHNA and CDR2 is YSLEER. The CDR3 DNA is TGCGCCAACAAAGCAGGGAGGAATGAGCAGTTCTTC. This encodes CANKAGRNEQFF.

The chain couples TRBV7-2 to TRBJ2-2, with 13 bases matching TRBD2. CDR3 length equals 19 residues. After removal of 1 base from V and 4 bases from J, the junction contained 9 bases not matched to a gene. Germline CDR1 is SGHTA and CDR2 is FQGNSA. CDR3 in amino acids: CASSLGLAGGPPLTGELFF. The CDR3 bases are TGTGCCAGCAGCTTAGGACTAGCGGGGGGACCCCCTCTCACCGGGGAGCTGTTTTTT.

In its sample, this clone was seen a few times. The rearrangement uses TRBV30 and TRBJ1-3; D gene ambiguous. V gave up 3 bases and J gave up 3 bases, with 21 bases separating them. This CDR3 contains 17 residues. Germline V lookup: CDR1 GTSNPN, CDR2 SVGIG (reference sequence). The DNA for the CDR3 is TGTGCCTGGAGCTTCCTGAACGGTCCCAAAAATGGAAACACCATATATTTT. It encodes CAWSFLNGPKNGNTIYF.

This clone came up a few times. This chain connects TRBV27 to TRBJ1-6, with a possible D match to TRBD1 (6 bases). Trimming stripped 4 bases from V and 7 bases from J, with 11 bases between. The CDR3 contains 14 residues. CDR1 MNHEY and CDR2 SMNVEV come from the germline V gene (reference sequence). The CDR3 is CASSWSGTNSPLHF. Written as DNA, the CDR3 is TGTGCCAGCAGTTGGTCAGGGACAAATTCACCCCTCCACTTT.

This clone has only a few counts. This chain links TRBV19 with TRBJ2-7; D is ambiguous. V was shortened by 5 bases and J by 3 bases, with 20 bases between the two germline ends. Germline V lookup: CDR1 LNHDA, CDR2 SQIVND (reference sequence). The CDR3 is 16 residues long. The chain's CDR3 is CASSGSVVWSFYEQYF. CDR3 sequence (DNA): TGTGCCAGTAGTGGGTCCGTGGTTTGGAGCTTCTACGAGCAGTACTTC.

The rearrangement uses TRBV4-3 and TRBJ1-2; unclear D gene. CDR3 length: 13 residues. V shed 0 bases and J shed 8 bases, with 10 bases lying between them. Per germline, CDR1 LGHNA and CDR2 YSLEER. The CDR3, as DNA: TGCGCCAGCAGCCAAGAACGAGGCCAGGGCTACACCTTC. Its protein is CASSQERGQGYTF.

This clone was observed a handful of times. The chain has TRBV21-1 and TRBJ1-3; TRBD1, as called in the table, went unchecked against the DNA. TRBV21-1 is shown as a pseudogene. The CDR3 is made up of 17 amino acids. In nucleotides, the CDR3 is TGTGCCAGCAGCAACCATTACAGGGGGCGTACAGGAAACACCATATATTTT. Amino acid sequence: CASSNHYRGRTGNTIYF.

The chain has TRBV11-2 and TRBJ2-7; tentatively, D is TRBD2 (6 bases). Looked up from germline, CDR1 is SGHAT and CDR2 is FQNNGV. This CDR3 is built from 14 residues. V was pared by 1 base and J by 3 bases, with 10 bases between. The CDR3 nucleotides read TGTGCCAGCAGCTTAGTGACTAGAGGCTACGAGCAGTACTTC. Its translation is CASSLVTRGYEQYF.

This clone was seen just once. This chain links TRBV13 with TRBJ2-1; 7 nucleotides align to TRBD2. CDR1 and CDR2 from the germline V gene are PRHDT and FYEKMQ (reference sequence). The CDR3 is 15 amino acids. The J segment lost 0 bases and the V segment lost 7 bases, leaving 6 bases of the junction unmatched. CDR3 bases: TGTGCCAGCACCCCTAGCGGCTTCTCCTACAATGAGCAGTTCTTC. Residues: CASTPSGFSYNEQFF.

This clone was seen a handful of times. The chain combines TRBV29-1 with TRBJ1-1; 11 bases map to TRBD1. Germline V gives CDR1 SQVTM, CDR2 ANQGSEA. This CDR3 is built from 13 residues. V shed 6 bases, J shed 6 bases, and the junction held 6 bases outside the gene matches. CDR3: CSVADRGPAEAFF. CDR3 sequence (DNA): TGCAGCGTCGCGGACAGGGGGCCGGCTGAAGCTTTCTTT.

This sequence joins TRBV18 and TRBJ1-1, with D perhaps matching TRBD1 (5 bases). The germline gives CDR1 KGHSH, CDR2 LQKENI. Deletions cut 0 bases from V and 4 bases from J, with 15 bases between. CDR3 length: 16 residues. CDR3 residues: CASSPPSQAGGTEAFF. As DNA, the CDR3 is TGTGCCAGCTCACCACCGTCCCAGGCCGGGGGCACTGAAGCTTTCTTT.

To note about this clone: Other DNA sequences within the sample encode an identical CDR3. This sequence joins TRBV28 and TRBJ1-1; D may be TRBD1 (5 bases). V dropped 6 bases and J dropped 6 bases, with 14 bases sitting between them. The CDR3 sequence is 13 residues long. CDR1 and CDR2 (germline): MDHEN, SYDVKM. CDR3 region: CASSLTQGPEAFF. The CDR3 nucleotides are TGTGCCAGCAGCCTAACGCAGGGTCCTGAAGCTTTCTTT.

V is TRBV28 and J is TRBJ1-2, with D possibly being TRBD1 (6 bases). With 4 bases removed from V and 4 bases from J, the gap between germline ends came to 13 bases. The CDR3 is 14 amino acids. Per the germline V gene, CDR1 is MDHEN and CDR2 is SYDVKM. The CDR3 DNA sequence: TGTGCCAGCAGTTCGCCAGGGGTCAGCTATGGCTACACCTTC. It translates to CASSSPGVSYGYTF.

This clone has a handful of counts. V is TRBV30 and J is TRBJ2-7; TRBD2 matches at 8 bases. V was pared by 2 bases and J by 2 bases, with 8 bases of the junction left unmatched. CDR1 GTSNPN and CDR2 SVGIG come from the germline V gene (reference sequence). The CDR3 runs to 15 residues. The CDR3 sequence: CAWSQAGAHTYEQYF. In DNA form, the CDR3 reads TGTGCCTGGAGTCAAGCGGGAGCTCATACCTACGAGCAGTACTTC.